This T cell receptor (beta chain) was recovered during a study of early T cells in non-severe SARS-CoV-2 infection. Study as a whole: RNA in bulk from unsorted whole blood was sequenced, and chains were unpaired. Points from the study as a whole: Database matching using VDJdb favored anti-spike CD8 responses, with private and CD4 specificities left missing.

Germline V gives CDR1 SGHTA, CDR2 FQGNSA. Trimming shortened V by 2 bases and J by 2 bases, and 8 bases separated the two germline ends. The CDR3 extends over 14 amino acids. The TCR library protocol was used to attach unique molecular identifiers. These identifiers were attached to individual cDNA molecules. MiXCR, run by TCRdb on the 5' RACE reads, gives a single entry per CDR3 protein. This table has tens of thousands of distinct CDR3 sequences, roughly an eighth appearing once. This clonotype was seen a handful of times. Its antigen is unknown. The source is an adult who was a healthcare worker with PCR-confirmed SARS-CoV-2 infection or an uninfected control (not recorded which). Sequenced sample: whole blood. The chain joins TRBV7-2 to TRBJ2-3, with D unclear. The CDR3 loop is CASSLLADTDTQYF. The CDR3 coding sequence is TGTGCCAGCAGCTTATTGGCGGACACAGATACGCAGTATTTT.